The 8 T cell receptor beta chains presented below share a single source sample, sequenced in a study of CD8 T cells in ankylosing spondylitis. Study-wide findings and caveats: In ankylosing spondylitis blood, a motif of eight highly homologous TCR beta variants appeared characteristic.

MiXCR, run by TCRdb on the 5' RACE reads, gives a single entry per CDR3 protein. The sample holds about 500,000 distinct CDR3 sequences, roughly 5.2% seen once. These receptors' targets are unknown. Sequenced input: blood, either unsorted or a sorted T cell fraction (not recorded which). The receptors were sampled from a male donor with ankylosing spondylitis.

This clonotype was detected many times. The chain combines TRBV5-1 with TRBJ2-5; D gene uncertain. In germline, CDR1 is SGHRS, CDR2 YFSETQ. This CDR3 is 15 amino acids long. The ends were cut back, 3 bases at V and 2 bases at J, with 14 bases in the middle. CDR3 in DNA: TGCGCCAGCAGCTACGGCGGTCCCTCTCAAGAGACCCAGTACTTC. As protein: CASSYGGPSQETQYF.

In this sample, this clonotype turned up many times. The chain has TRBV7-2 and TRBJ2-7, with D hard to call. V lost 6 bases and J lost 3, with 9 bases in between. CDR3 size: 12 residues. Germline V lookup: CDR1 SGHTA, CDR2 FQGNSA. The CDR3 protein is CASSRRYYEQYF. In nucleotides, the CDR3 is TGTGCCAGCAGTCGACGGTACTACGAGCAGTACTTC.

This clonotype was seen only a few times. The V gene is TRBV7-9, the J gene TRBJ2-1; D not certain. This CDR3 contains 16 residues. Germline CDR1 SEHNR, CDR2 FQNEAQ (reference sequence). The V and J ends lost 1 base and 6 bases respectively, with 16 bases between them. In DNA, the CDR3 is TGTGCCAGCAGCTTAGATAACTTTATATCGACCAATGAGCAGTTCTTC. Protein sequence: CASSLDNFISTNEQFF.

This clonotype came up many times. The chain uses TRBV6-5 and TRBJ1-2, with 9 bases fitting TRBD1. The CDR3 spans 13 residues. The junction had 5 bases not matched to a gene; V was cut back by 4 bases and J by 8 bases. The germline CDR1 and CDR2 sequences are MNHEY and SVGAGI. This CDR3 is CASSSRTGAGYTF. Written as DNA, the CDR3 is TGTGCCAGCAGTTCAAGGACAGGGGCCGGCTACACCTTC.

This clonotype was found many times. The chain combines TRBV10-3 with TRBJ2-7; D gene ambiguous. This CDR3 has 14 amino acids. CDR1 is ENHRY, CDR2 SYGVKD, per germline. V dropped 4 bases and J dropped 5 bases, with 15 bases sitting between them. CDR3: CAISGITVRNEQYF. The CDR3 DNA is TGTGCCATCAGTGGAATCACTGTCAGGAACGAGCAGTACTTC.

The chain recombines TRBV5-1 with TRBJ2-2; 14 bases map to TRBD2. Germline assignment: CDR1 SGHRS and CDR2 YFSETQ. The CDR3 is made up of 18 amino acids. V shed 6 bases, J shed 3 bases, and the junction held 10 bases outside the gene matches. CDR3 sequence: CASNYLGLAGDYTGELFF. CDR3 in DNA: TGCGCCAGCAACTATTTGGGACTAGCGGGGGACTACACCGGGGAGCTGTTTTTT.

This clonotype showed up many times. J is TRBJ2-1 and V is TRBV24-1; D possibly corresponds to TRBD1 (5 bases). Looked up from germline, CDR1 is KGHDR and CDR2 is SFDVKD. This CDR3 has 16 amino acids. Trimming left V 0 bases short and J 4 bases short, with 12 bases between. DNA of the CDR3: TGTGCCACCAGTGATTTGGGGGCTGCGCGGTACAATGAGCAGTTCTTC. Translated: CATSDLGAARYNEQFF.

This clonotype was seen many times. This chain joins TRBV20-1 and TRBJ1-6, with unresolved D. Looked up from germline, CDR1 is DFQATT and CDR2 is SNEGSKA (reference sequence). The CDR3 covers 13 residues. V gave up 1 base and J gave up 9 bases, with 10 bases separating them. The CDR3 coding sequence is TGCAGTGCTAGAGGGACTCGGGGTTCACCCCTCCACTTT. The encoded protein is CSARGTRGSPLHF.